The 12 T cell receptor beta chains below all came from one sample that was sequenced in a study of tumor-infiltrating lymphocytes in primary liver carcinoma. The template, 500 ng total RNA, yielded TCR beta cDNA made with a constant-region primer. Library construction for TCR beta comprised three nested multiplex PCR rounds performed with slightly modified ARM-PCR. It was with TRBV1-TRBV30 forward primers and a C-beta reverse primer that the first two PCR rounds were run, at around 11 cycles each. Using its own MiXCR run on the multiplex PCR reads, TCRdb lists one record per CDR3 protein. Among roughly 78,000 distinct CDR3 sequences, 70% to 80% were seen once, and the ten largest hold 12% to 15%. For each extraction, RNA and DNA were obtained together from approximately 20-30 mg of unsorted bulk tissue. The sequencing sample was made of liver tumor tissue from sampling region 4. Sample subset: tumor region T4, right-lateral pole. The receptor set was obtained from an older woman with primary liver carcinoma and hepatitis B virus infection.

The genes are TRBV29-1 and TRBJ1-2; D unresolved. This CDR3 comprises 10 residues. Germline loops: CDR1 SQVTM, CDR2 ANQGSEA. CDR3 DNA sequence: TGCAACGATGAAGAATCGAGCTACACCTTC. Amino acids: CNDEESSYTF.

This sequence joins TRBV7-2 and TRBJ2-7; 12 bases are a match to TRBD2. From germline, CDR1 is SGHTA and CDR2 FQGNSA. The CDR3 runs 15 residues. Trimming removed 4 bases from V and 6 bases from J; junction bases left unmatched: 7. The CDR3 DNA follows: TGTGCCAGCAGCTCCCAGACTAGCGGGAGTGGCGAGCAGTACTTC. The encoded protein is CASSSQTSGSGEQYF.

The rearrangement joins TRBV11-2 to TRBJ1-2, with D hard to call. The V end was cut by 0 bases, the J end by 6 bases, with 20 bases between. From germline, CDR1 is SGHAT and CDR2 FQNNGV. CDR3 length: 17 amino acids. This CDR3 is CASSLDPIKALRHGYTF. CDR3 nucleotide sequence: TGTGCCAGCAGCTTAGATCCGATCAAGGCACTGCGCCATGGCTACACCTTC.

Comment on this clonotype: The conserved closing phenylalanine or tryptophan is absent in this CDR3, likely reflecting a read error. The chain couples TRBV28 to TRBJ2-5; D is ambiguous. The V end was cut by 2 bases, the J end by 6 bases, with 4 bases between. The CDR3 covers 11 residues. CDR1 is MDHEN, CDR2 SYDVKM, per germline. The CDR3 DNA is TGTGCCAGCAGTTTAGGGCAGACCCAGTACTCC. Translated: CASSLGQTQYS.

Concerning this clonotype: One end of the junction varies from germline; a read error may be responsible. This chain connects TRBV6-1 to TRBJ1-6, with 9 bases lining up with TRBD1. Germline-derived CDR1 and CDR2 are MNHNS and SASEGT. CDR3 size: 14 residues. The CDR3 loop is CASSGGQGNSPLHF. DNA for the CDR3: TGTGCCAGCAGCGGGGGACAGGGAAATTCACCCCTTCACTTT.

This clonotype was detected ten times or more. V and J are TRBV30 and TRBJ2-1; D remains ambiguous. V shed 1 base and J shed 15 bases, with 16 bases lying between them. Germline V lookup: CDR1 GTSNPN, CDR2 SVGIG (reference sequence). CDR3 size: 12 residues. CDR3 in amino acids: CAWSGRPTLRFF. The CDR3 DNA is TGTGCCTGGAGTGGCCGACCGACCTTGCGGTTCTTC.

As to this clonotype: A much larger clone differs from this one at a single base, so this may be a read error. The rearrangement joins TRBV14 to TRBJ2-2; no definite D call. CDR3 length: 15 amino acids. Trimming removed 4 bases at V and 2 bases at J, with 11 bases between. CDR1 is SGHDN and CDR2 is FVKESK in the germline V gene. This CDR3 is CASSLRHDNTGELFF. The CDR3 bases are TGTGCCAGCAGCCTTAGACATGACAACACCGGGGAGCTGTTTTTT.

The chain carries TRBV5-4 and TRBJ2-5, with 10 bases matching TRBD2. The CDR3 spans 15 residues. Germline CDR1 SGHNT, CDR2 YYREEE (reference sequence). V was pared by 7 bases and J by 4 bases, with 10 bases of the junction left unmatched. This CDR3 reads CASGPRLAGAETQYF. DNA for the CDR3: TGTGCCAGCGGCCCCCGGCTAGCGGGAGCAGAGACCCAGTACTTC.

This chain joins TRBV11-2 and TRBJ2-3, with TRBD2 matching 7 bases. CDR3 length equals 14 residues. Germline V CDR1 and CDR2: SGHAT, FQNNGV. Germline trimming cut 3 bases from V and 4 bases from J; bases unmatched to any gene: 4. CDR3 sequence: CASSFAGDADTQYF. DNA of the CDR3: TGTGCCAGCAGCTTTGCGGGGGACGCAGATACGCAGTATTTT.

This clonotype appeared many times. CDR3 region: CASSRWTSGRLYTGELFF. In DNA form, the CDR3 reads TGTGCCAGCAGTCGTTGGACTAGCGGGAGGCTCTACACCGGGGAGCTGTTTTTT. The chain carries TRBV6-2 or TRBV6-3 and TRBJ2-2, with 14 bases that match TRBD2. CDR3 length: 18 amino acids. The germline CDR1 and CDR2 sequences are MNHEY and SVGEGT. J lost 3 bases, V lost 5 bases, and 8 bases had no gene match.

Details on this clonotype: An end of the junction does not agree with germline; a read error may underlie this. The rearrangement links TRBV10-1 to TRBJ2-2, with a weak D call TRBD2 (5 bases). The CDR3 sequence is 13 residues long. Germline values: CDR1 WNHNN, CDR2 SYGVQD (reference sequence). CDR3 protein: CASSLWNTGELVF. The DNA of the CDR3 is TGCGCCAGCAGTCTATGGAACACCGGGGAGCTGGTTTTT.

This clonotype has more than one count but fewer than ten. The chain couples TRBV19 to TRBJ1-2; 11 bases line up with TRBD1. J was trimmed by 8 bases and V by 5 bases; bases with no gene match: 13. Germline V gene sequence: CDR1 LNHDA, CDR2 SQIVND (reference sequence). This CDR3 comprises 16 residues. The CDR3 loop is CASSPSSGQGASGYTF. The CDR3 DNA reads TGTGCCAGTAGTCCGAGCAGCGGACAGGGGGCGAGCGGCTACACCTTC.